The entry below describes one T cell receptor beta chain. These data belong to a study of blood T cell dynamics during melanoma immunotherapy. The time point: pre-treatment baseline. Germline CDR1 MDHEN, CDR2 SYDVKM. V was clipped by 2 bases and J by 2 bases, with 12 bases between them. This CDR3 is built from 15 residues. This table comes from immunoSEQ multiplex PCR, and its TCRdb copy is limited to in-frame clones, with some not included. The sample yields over 10,000 clones, 85% to 90% seen once. The chain is built from TRBV28 and TRBJ1-2, with D hard to call. The clonotype originates from a human donor with melanoma. Sequences were derived from blood, sampled from a patient treated with checkpoint blockade. CDR3 protein: CASSLDNRSNYGYTF. The CDR3, as DNA: TGTGCCAGCAGTTTAGATAACAGATCAAACTATGGCTACACCTTC.